This entry features one TCR beta chain sequence. Its matching antigen is unknown. Investigators profiled TCR beta VDJ and CDR3 from genomic DNA template. Using its own MiXCR run on the reads, TCRdb lists one record per CDR3 protein. The table records 100,000 to 150,000 distinct CDR3 sequences, 30% to 45% of them present only once. V trimming: 6 bases; J trimming: 8 bases; junction bases outside the gene matches: 14. The germline V gene has CDR1 ENHRY and CDR2 SYGVKD. This CDR3 region has 16 residues. Patients picked for sequencing had shown CD8+CD57+ cell expansion detected by flow cytometry. Patients uniformly had severe acquired aplastic anemia. This sample is drawn from a study of CD8+CD57+ T cells in acquired aplastic anemia. Findings and caveats of the study: Found in both controls and patients were some 31 CD8+ CDR3 sequences.

The sequencing input was sorted CD4+, CD8+, or CD8+CD57+ T cells (not recorded which) from PBMCs. The receptor was isolated from a human donor with aplastic anemia. This chain links TRBV10-3 with TRBJ1-3; 9 nucleotides align to TRBD1. CDR3 loop: CAISDPGQGFGYTIYF. DNA of the CDR3: TGTGCCATCAGCGACCCGGGACAGGGATTCGGCTACACCATATATTTT.